This T cell receptor (beta chain) comes out of a study of early T cells in non-severe SARS-CoV-2 infection. On the study more broadly: Bulk RNA isolated from unsorted whole blood underwent sequencing; chains were not paired. Overall study findings and caveats: Anti-spike CD8 responses were favored in VDJdb matching, and private and CD4 specificities were missed.

Unique molecular identifier tags were affixed to discrete cDNA molecules. TCRdb used MiXCR to reprocess the 5' RACE reads, holding one entry per CDR3 protein. This sample has roughly 51,000 distinct CDR3 sequences, with approximately 6% found just once. After removal of 6 bases from V and 6 bases from J, the junction contained 17 bases not matched to a gene. The length of the CDR3 is 18 residues. This clonotype was recorded at least ten times. Its antigen remains unidentified. Input material: whole blood. The chain is built from TRBV12-3 or TRBV12-4 and TRBJ1-1; 12 bases align to TRBD1. This TCR derives from an adult who was a healthcare worker with PCR-confirmed SARS-CoV-2 infection or an uninfected control (not recorded which). CDR3 nucleotides: TGTGCCAGCAGCCGAGGGACAGGGGGCGCCCCCCAATACGCTGAAGCTTTCTTT. Its protein product is CASSRGTGGAPQYAEAFF.